The subject of this entry is one T cell receptor (beta chain). The antigen is unknown. The data derive from a study of T cells in Graves' hyperthyroidism and ophthalmopathy. Study summary: The blood sample was taken at first diagnosis, before treatment began.

Fresh peripheral blood, 9.5 to 10 ml of it, supplied the PBMCs. Study conclusions and caveats: Progression to ophthalmopathy was predicted a median of 6.5 months early.

Trimming took 5 bases from V and 0 from J, leaving 14 bases between them. CDR1 and CDR2 from the germline V gene are SGHTA and FQGTGA. This CDR3 is built from 16 residues. What was amplified from RNA transcripts were TCR beta CDR3 regions. The HTBI primer set drove a first-round RT-PCR of the TCR CDR3. TCRdb recomputed calls from the multiplex PCR reads with MiXCR, one row per CDR3 protein. The sample includes about 600,000 distinct CDR3 sequences, roughly a sixth of them seen just once. The source material was blood. The TCR comes from a woman between 40 and 55 years old with Graves' ophthalmopathy. The genes are TRBV7-3 and TRBJ2-1; possible D gene TRBD2, 5 bases. The CDR3 spells CASSPEDFSSYNEQFF. In DNA, the CDR3 is TGTGCCAGCAGCCCAGAGGACTTTAGCTCCTACAATGAGCAGTTCTTC.